The 5 T cell receptor beta chains presented below share a single source sample, sequenced in a study of T cells in Graves' hyperthyroidism and ophthalmopathy. RNA transcripts yielded amplified TCR beta CDR3 regions. An initial round of RT-PCR targeting the TCR CDR3 relied on the HTBI primer set. TCRdb called the multiplex PCR reads again in MiXCR, with one record for every CDR3 protein. The table lists approximately 610,000 distinct CDR3 sequences, 16% of them singletons. Source material: blood. These TCRs come from a woman aged 18-35 years with Graves' hyperthyroidism.

This clonotype was detected a few times. The V and J genes are TRBV3-1 and TRBJ2-1; D is undetermined. The germline gives CDR1 LGHDT, CDR2 YNNKEL (reference sequence). This CDR3 spans 15 amino acids. V shed 2 bases and J shed 2 bases, with 10 bases lying between them. The CDR3 DNA follows: TGTGCCAGCAGCCAACTTACAGCCCCCTACAATGAGCAGTTCTTC. As protein: CASSQLTAPYNEQFF.

V usage is TRBV4-3 and J usage is TRBJ1-4; D remains unclear. Germline loops: CDR1 LGHNA, CDR2 YSLEER. The CDR3 runs to 19 residues. V was pared by 3 bases and J by 5 bases, with 25 bases between. CDR3 bases: TGCGCCAGCAGCCAGTACAACACGAAAAACCGACGGAAAAATGAAAAACTGTTTTTT. Translated: CASSQYNTKNRRKNEKLFF.

The sample holds many counts of this clonotype. This chain connects TRBV20-1 to TRBJ2-1; 8 nucleotides line up with TRBD2. Losses at the gene ends were 2 bases for V and 7 bases for J; bases not matched to a gene: 4. Germline-derived CDR1 and CDR2 are DFQATT and SNEGSKA (reference sequence). The CDR3 runs 13 residues. In DNA form, the CDR3 reads TGCAGTGCTAGACTAGCGGGTGGAAATGAGCAGTTCTTC. It is translated as CSARLAGGNEQFF.

CDR3: CASGLGRLLNGTIYF. The CDR3 DNA reads as TGTGCTAGTGGTTTGGGACGCCTGTTGAACGGCACCATATATTTT. The chain couples TRBV12-5 to TRBJ1-3, with unresolved D. Germline V CDR1 and CDR2: LGHNT, FRNRAP. The CDR3 runs 15 residues. V lost 1 base and J lost 9, with 16 bases in between.

The V gene is TRBV10-3, the J gene TRBJ2-1; D perhaps matches TRBD1 (6 bases). Trimming cost V 5 bases and J 4 bases, with 9 bases left between them. The CDR3 is 13 amino acids. Per germline, CDR1 ENHRY and CDR2 SYGVKD. CDR3 protein: CAISRTDYNEQFF. The CDR3 DNA sequence: TGTGCCATCAGTCGGACAGATTACAATGAGCAGTTCTTC.